This TCR beta chain was documented in a study of Ad26.COV2.S vaccination and SARS-CoV-2 variants. Across the study: This donor came from the COV1001 trial of Ad26.COV2.S.

Treatment here: roughly 19 received Ad26.COV2.S at low or high dose, single or two shots; a few received placebo; per-sample allocation not given. Sampling happened 63 days after the first vaccine or placebo injection. Notes on the study in general: The TCR breadth and depth analyses may have produced an underestimate of total T cell responses.

The CDR3 is 13 residues long. The V gene's germline CDR1 is SGDLS and CDR2 YYNGEE. J was trimmed by 7 bases and V by 0 bases; bases with no gene match: 4. Concerning this clone: As yet, its antigen is unknown.

The repertoire was sequenced with immunoSEQ multiplex PCR; TCRdb's copy has only in-frame clones and lacks some. The sample records some 410,000 clones, approximately 92% being singletons. This receptor was identified in a person between 18 and 65 years old who received the Ad26.COV2.S COVID-19 vaccine or a placebo. V usage is TRBV9 and J usage is TRBJ2-7; 7 positions match TRBD2. The specimen comprised peripheral blood, sampled in a trial of Ad26.COV2.S vaccine versus placebo. The CDR3 coding sequence is TGTGCCAGCAGCGTAGCTAGCGGTGAGGAGCAGTACTTC. It is translated as CASSVASGEEQYF.